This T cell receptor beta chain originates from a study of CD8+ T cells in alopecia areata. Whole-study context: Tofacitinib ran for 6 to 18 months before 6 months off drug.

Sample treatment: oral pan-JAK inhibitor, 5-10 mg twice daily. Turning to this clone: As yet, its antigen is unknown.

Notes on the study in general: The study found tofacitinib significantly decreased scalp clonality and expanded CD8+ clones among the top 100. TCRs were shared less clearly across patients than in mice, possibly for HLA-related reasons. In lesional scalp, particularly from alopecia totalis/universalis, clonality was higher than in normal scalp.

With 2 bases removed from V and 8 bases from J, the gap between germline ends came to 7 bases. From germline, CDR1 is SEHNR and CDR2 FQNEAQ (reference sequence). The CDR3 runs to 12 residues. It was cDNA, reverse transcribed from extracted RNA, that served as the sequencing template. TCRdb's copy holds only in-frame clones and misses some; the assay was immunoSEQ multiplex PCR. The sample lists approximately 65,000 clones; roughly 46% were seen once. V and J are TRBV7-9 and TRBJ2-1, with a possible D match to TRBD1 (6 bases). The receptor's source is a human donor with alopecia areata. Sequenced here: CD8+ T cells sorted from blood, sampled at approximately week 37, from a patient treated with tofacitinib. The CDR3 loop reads CASSLNRDEQFF. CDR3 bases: TGTGCCAGCAGCTTAAACAGGGATGAGCAGTTCTTC. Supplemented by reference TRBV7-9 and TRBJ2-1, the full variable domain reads DTGVSQNPRHKITKRGQNVTFRCDPISEHNRLYWYRQTLGQGPEFLTYFQNEAQLEKSRLLSDRFSAERPKGSFSTLEIQRTEQGDSAMYLCASSLNRDEQFFGPGTRLTVL.